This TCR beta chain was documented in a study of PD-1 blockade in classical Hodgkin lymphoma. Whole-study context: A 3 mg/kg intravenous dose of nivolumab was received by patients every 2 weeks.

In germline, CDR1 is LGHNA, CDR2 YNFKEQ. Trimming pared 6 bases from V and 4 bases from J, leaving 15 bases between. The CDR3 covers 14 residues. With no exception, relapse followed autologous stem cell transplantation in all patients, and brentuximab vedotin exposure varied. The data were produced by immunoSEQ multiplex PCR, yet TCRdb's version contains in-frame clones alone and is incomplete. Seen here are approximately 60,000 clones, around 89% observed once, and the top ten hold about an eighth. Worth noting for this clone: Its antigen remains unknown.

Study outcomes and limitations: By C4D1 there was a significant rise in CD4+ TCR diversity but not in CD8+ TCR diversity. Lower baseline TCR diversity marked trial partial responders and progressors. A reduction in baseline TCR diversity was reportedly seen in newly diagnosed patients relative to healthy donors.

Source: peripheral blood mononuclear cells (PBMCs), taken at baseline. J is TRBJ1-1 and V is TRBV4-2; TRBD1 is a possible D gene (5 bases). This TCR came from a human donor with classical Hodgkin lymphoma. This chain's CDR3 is CASSRVTGATEAFF. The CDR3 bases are TGTGCCAGCAGTCGAGTAACCGGGGCCACTGAAGCTTTCTTT.